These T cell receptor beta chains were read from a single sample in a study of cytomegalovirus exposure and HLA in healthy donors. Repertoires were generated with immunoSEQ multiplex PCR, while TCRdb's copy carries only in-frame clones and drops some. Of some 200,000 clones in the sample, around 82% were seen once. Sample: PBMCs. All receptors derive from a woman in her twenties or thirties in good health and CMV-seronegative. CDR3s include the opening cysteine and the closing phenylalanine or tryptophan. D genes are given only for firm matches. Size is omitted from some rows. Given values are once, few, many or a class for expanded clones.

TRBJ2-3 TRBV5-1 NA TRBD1 CASSLFAGGRTDTQYF TGCGCCAGCAGCTTATTCGCAGGGGGCCGCACAGATACGCAGTATTTT
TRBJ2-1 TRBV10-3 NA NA CAISLLEFYNEQFF TGTGCCATCAGCCTACTAGAGTTCTACAATGAGCAGTTCTTC
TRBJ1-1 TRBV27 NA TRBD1 CASSSGGQANTEAFF TGTGCCAGCAGTTCTGGGGGACAGGCTAACACTGAAGCTTTCTTT
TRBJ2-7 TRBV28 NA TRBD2 CASSPPGLAGEYEQYF TGTGCCAGCAGTCCTCCCGGACTAGCGGGAGAATACGAGCAGTACTTC
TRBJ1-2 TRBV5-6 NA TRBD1 CASRFGQAGYTF TGTGCCAGCAGGTTCGGACAGGCCGGCTACACCTTC
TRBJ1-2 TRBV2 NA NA CASNQYYGYTF TGTGCCAGCAATCAGTACTATGGCTACACCTTC
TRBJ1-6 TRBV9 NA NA CASSRSGGSYNSPLHF TGTGCCAGCAGCCGATCCGGGGGCTCCTATAATTCACCCCTCCACTTT
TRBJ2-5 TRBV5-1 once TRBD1 CASSSPGGAETQYF TGCGCCAGCAGCTCGCCAGGGGGCGCGGAGACCCAGTACTTC
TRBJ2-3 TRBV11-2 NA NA CASSPVLLAQADTQYF TGTGCCAGCAGTCCGGTTTTATTAGCGCAGGCAGATACGCAGTATTTT
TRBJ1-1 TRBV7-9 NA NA CASSLRGTEAFF TGTGCCAGCAGCTTAAGAGGCACTGAAGCTTTCTTT
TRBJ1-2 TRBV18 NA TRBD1 CASSPSTGTGSFSYGYTF TGTGCCAGCTCACCTTCAACCGGGACAGGGTCCTTTTCCTATGGCTACACCTTC
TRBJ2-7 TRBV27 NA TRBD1 CASSWGQSYEQYF TGTGCCAGCAGTTGGGGACAGTCCTACGAGCAGTACTTC
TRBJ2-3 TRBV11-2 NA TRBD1 CASSFLGTASTDTQYF TGTGCCAGCAGCTTCCTAGGGACAGCTAGCACAGATACGCAGTATTTT
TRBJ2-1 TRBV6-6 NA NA CATKEGREQFF TGTGCCACCAAGGAGGGCAGGGAGCAGTTCTTC
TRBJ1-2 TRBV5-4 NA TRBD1 CASSYGQGFYGYTF TGTGCCAGCAGTTATGGACAGGGGTTCTATGGCTACACCTTC
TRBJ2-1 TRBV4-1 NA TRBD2 CASSWTSGGAPNEQFF TGCGCCAGCAGCTGGACTAGCGGGGGGGCTCCCAATGAGCAGTTCTTC
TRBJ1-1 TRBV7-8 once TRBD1 CASSLEGQAEAFF TGTGCCAGCAGCTTAGAGGGACAGGCTGAAGCTTTCTTT
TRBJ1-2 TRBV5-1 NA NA CASKGVLNYGYPF TGCGCCAGCAAGGGGGTCCTAAACTATGGCTACCCCTTC
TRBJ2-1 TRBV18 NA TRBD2 CASSPPWTSGFSSYNEQFF TGTGCCAGCTCACCACCATGGACTAGCGGATTTAGCTCCTACAATGAGCAGTTCTTC
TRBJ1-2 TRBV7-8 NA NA CASSSRANNYGYTF TGTGCCAGCAGCTCCAGGGCAAACAACTATGGCTACACCTTC
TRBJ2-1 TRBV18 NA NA CASSPSRYNEQFF TGTGCCAGCTCACCCAGTCGTTACAATGAGCAGTTCTTC
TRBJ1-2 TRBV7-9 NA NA CASSLDSAGANYGYTF TGTGCCAGCAGCTTAGATTCGGCCGGAGCCAACTATGGCTACACCTTC
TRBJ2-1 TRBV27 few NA CASSLSRGYNEQFF TGTGCCAGCAGTTTATCACGGGGATACAATGAGCAGTTCTTC
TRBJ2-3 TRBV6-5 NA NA CASSPGDTDTQYF TGTGCCAGCAGTCCAGGGGATACAGATACGCAGTATTTT
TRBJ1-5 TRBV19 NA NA CASSIGRQAPAGQPQHF TGTGCCAGTAGTATAGGGAGACAGGCACCGGCGGGTCAGCCCCAGCATTTT
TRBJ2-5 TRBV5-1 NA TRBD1 CASSLGATGLETQYF TGCGCCAGCAGCTTGGGGGCGACAGGGCTAGAGACCCAGTACTTC
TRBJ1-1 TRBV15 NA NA CATTWGGANTEAFF TGTGCCACCACCTGGGGGGGGGCGAACACTGAAGCTTTCTTT
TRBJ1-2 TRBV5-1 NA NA CASSPEQGLSGYTF TGCGCCAGCAGCCCCGAGCAGGGTCTAAGTGGCTACACCTTC
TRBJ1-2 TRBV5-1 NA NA CASSSAGNYGYTF TGCGCCAGCAGCTCGGCGGGTAACTATGGCTACACCTTC
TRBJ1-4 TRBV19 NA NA CASSTLGQRKLFF TGTGCCAGTAGTACCCTAGGACAGAGGAAACTGTTTTTT
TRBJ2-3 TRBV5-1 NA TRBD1 CASSLAGQGTDTQYF TGCGCCAGCAGCTTGGCGGGACAGGGGACTGATACGCAGTATTTT
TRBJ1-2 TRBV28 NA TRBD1 CASSAGGTAINYGYTF TGTGCCAGCAGTGCAGGCGGGACAGCGATCAACTATGGCTACACCTTC
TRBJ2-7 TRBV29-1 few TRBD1 CSVGDYRDRSYEQYF TGCAGCGTCGGAGATTACCGGGACAGGAGCTACGAGCAGTACTTC
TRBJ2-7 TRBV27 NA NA CASSLSYGTLSYEQYF TGTGCCAGCAGTTTATCCTACGGGACACTATCCTACGAGCAGTACTTC
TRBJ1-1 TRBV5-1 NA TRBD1 CASQVLGGGTEAFF TGCGCCAGCCAGGTTCTAGGGGGCGGTACTGAAGCTTTCTTT
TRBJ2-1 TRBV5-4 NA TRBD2 CASSRNLAGTYNEQFF TGTGCCAGCAGCCGAAATCTAGCGGGGACTTACAATGAGCAGTTCTTC